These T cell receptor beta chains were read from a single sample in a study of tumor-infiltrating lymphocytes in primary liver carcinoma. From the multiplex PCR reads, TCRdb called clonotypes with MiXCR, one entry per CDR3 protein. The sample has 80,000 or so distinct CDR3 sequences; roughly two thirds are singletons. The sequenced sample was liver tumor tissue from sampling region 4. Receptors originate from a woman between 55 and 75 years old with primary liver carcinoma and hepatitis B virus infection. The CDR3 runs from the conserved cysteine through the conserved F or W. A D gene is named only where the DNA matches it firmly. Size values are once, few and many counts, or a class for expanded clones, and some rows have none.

CDR3aa: CASRDGLGRETQYF
CDR3nt: TGCGCCAGCAGGGATGGACTCGGTCGGGAGACCCAGTACTTC
d_gene: NA
j_gene: TRBJ2-5
v_gene: TRBV10-1
abundance: many

CDR3aa: CTSSQTGRGPTDTQYF
CDR3nt: TGCACCAGTAGCCAAACGGGCAGGGGGCCTACAGATACGCAGTATTTT
d_gene: TRBD1
j_gene: TRBJ2-3
v_gene: TRBV4-1
abundance: few

CDR3aa: CSVEDSGSPPYARYF
CDR3nt: TGCAGCGTTGAGGACAGCGGGAGTCCGCCCTACGCGCGGTACTTC
d_gene: TRBD2
j_gene: TRBJ2-7
v_gene: TRBV29-1
abundance: once

CDR3aa: CAINGIAGGPHTDTQYF
CDR3nt: TGTGCCATCAACGGGATAGCGGGAGGGCCCCACACGGATACGCAGTATTTT
d_gene: TRBD2
j_gene: TRBJ2-3
v_gene: TRBV10-3
abundance: NA

CDR3aa: CATRPGSGGSDTQYF
CDR3nt: TGTGCCACCCGGCCGGGGTCAGGGGGCAGCGATACGCAGTATTTC
d_gene: TRBD1
j_gene: TRBJ2-3
v_gene: TRBV11-2
abundance: NA

CDR3aa: CASSKQGAYGQYF
CDR3nt: TGTGCCAGCTCTAAACAGGGGGCCTACGGACAGTACTTC
d_gene: TRBD1
j_gene: TRBJ2-7
v_gene: TRBV2
abundance: NA

CDR3aa: CTSSLYRGDTQYF
CDR3nt: TGTACCAGCAGTTTATATCGAGGAGATACGCAGTATTTT
d_gene: NA
j_gene: TRBJ2-3
v_gene: TRBV11-2
abundance: once

CDR3aa: CASSSLGVNSNQPHHF
CDR3nt: TGTGCCAGCAGTTCATTAGGGGTGAATAGCAATCAGCCCCACCATTTT
d_gene: NA
j_gene: TRBJ1-5
v_gene: TRBV12-3/TRBV12-4
abundance: NA

CDR3aa: CASSLDRTRELLF
CDR3nt: TGTGCCAGCAGCTTAGACAGGACTAGGGAGCTGCTTTTT
d_gene: TRBD2
j_gene: TRBJ2-2
v_gene: TRBV11-2
abundance: few

CDR3aa: CASIYGSSGGFQETQYF
CDR3nt: TGTGCCAGCATTTACGGTTCTAGCGGGGGCTTCCAAGAGACCCAGTACTTC
d_gene: TRBD2
j_gene: TRBJ2-5
v_gene: TRBV6-5
abundance: NA

CDR3aa: CTSIRLSGSNTQYF
CDR3nt: TGTACCAGTATCAGATTATCGGGGTCAAATACGCAGTATTTT
d_gene: NA
j_gene: TRBJ2-3
v_gene: TRBV6-5
abundance: NA

CDR3aa: CASSKEATNEKLFF
CDR3nt: TGTGCCAGCAGCAAGGAGGCAACTAATGAAAAACTGTTTTTT
d_gene: NA
j_gene: TRBJ1-4
v_gene: TRBV27
abundance: NA